These 7 T cell receptor beta chains originate from one sample sequenced in a study of blood T cells in healthy people across ages. For the second PCR, which ran for roughly 7 to 11 cycles, a sample-barcoded 5' primer and a J-beta primer mix were used. MiXCR was run by TCRdb on the 5' RACE reads, yielding one entry per CDR3 protein. The repertoire has hundreds of thousands of distinct CDR3 sequences, 52% of them found once; the top ten carry roughly 14%. Sequences were obtained from blood. These TCRs come from a woman of 80 years or more in good health.

With respect to this clonotype: A much larger clone differs from this one at a single base, so this may be a read error. V is TRBV29-1 and J is TRBJ2-3, with D possibly TRBD2 on 5 matching bases. Germline V gene data show CDR1 as SQVTM and CDR2 as ANQGSEA. This CDR3 is built from 13 residues. Here the CDR3 reads CSVISSSTDAQYF. The CDR3, as DNA: TGCAGCGTTATAAGTTCTAGCACAGATGCGCAGTATTTT.

For this clonotype: The junction shows a germline mismatch at one end, possibly a read error. The chain couples TRBV5-1 to TRBJ2-1; 7 bases agree with TRBD2. The CDR3 runs 15 residues. The germline V gene has CDR1 SGHRS and CDR2 YFSETQ. CDR3 nucleotides: TGCGCCAGCAGGAACCTAGCGGAGAGCTACGATGAGCAGTTCTTT. Its protein product is CASRNLAESYDEQFF.

This clonotype was seen only a few times. The chain employs TRBV12-3 or TRBV12-4 and TRBJ2-7; D is undetermined. The CDR3 covers 16 residues. The germline V and J ends were trimmed by 8 bases and 7 bases, with 27 bases remaining between them. CDR3 protein: CASSNSGGSSYNEQYF. The DNA for the CDR3 is TGTGCCAGCTCCAATTCGGGCGGAAGCTCCTACAATGAGCAGTACTTC.

This chain joins TRBV27 and TRBJ1-2, with 9 bases lining up with TRBD1. V lost 4 bases, J lost 2 bases, and 5 bases stayed unmatched. In germline, CDR1 is MNHEY, CDR2 SMNVEV (reference sequence). This CDR3 is 15 amino acids long. The CDR3 bases are TGTGCCAGCAGTTCCACGGGACAGGGAAACTATGGCTACACCTTC. Translated: CASSSTGQGNYGYTF.

The CDR3 here is CASSVMENTGELFF. The CDR3 DNA sequence: TGTGCCAGCAGCGTAATGGAGAACACCGGGGAGCTGTTTTTT. The rearrangement uses TRBV7-2 and TRBJ2-2; D remains ambiguous. CDR1 and CDR2 (germline): SGHTA, FQGNSA. Trimming removed 5 bases at V and 1 base at J, with 8 bases between. This CDR3 has 14 residues.

This clonotype was seen just once. The CDR3 sequence is CASSTGHTGELFF. The CDR3 nucleotides are TGTGCCAGCTCTACAGGGCACACCGGGGAGCTGTTTTTT. V gene TRBV6-6 combines with J gene TRBJ2-2; D might be TRBD1 (6 bases). The CDR3 is 13 residues long. Trimming took off 8 bases at V and 3 bases at J, with 10 bases between the two ends. Germline loops: CDR1 MNHNY, CDR2 SVGAGI (reference sequence).

V gene TRBV20-1 combines with J gene TRBJ1-2; D remains unclear. V was clipped by 2 bases and J by 0 bases, with 19 bases between them. The CDR3 sequence is 17 residues long. Germline loops: CDR1 DFQATT, CDR2 SNEGSKA (reference sequence). The CDR3 DNA sequence: TGCAGTGCTAGAAGGAGGGCCAGTCTGACCTCTAACTATGGCTACACCTTC. Translated, it gives CSARRRASLTSNYGYTF.